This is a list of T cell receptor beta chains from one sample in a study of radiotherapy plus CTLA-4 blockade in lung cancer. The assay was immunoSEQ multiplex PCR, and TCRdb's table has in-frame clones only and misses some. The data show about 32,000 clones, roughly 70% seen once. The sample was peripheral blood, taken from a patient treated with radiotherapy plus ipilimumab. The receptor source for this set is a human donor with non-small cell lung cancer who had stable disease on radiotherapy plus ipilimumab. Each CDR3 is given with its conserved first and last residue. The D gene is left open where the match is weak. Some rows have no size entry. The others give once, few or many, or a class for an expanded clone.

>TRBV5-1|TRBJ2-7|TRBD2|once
TGCGCCAGCGGGGACTATTACGAGCAGTACTTC
CASGDYYEQYF
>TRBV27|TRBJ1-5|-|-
TGTGCCAGCAGTTCGGGCGACAGGCTTTATCAGCCCCAGCATTTT
CASSSGDRLYQPQHF
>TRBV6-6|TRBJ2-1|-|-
TGTGCCAGCAGTCCGCTAGGGAATGAGCAGTTCTTC
CASSPLGNEQFF
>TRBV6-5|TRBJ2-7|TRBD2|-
TGTGCCAGCAGCCGCGGGGGGGGTTACGAGCAGTACTTC
CASSRGGGYEQYF
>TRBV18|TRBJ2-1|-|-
TGTGCCAGCTCACCACCCGGCCTGTGGGATGAGCAGTTCTTC
CASSPPGLWDEQFF
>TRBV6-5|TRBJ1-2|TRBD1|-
TGTGCCAGCAGTTCGCCAGGGGGCCGCGTCTATGGCTACACCTTC
CASSSPGGRVYGYTF
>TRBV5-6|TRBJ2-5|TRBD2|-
TGTGCCAGCAGCCCCGGACTAGCAAGAGAGACCCAGTACTTC
CASSPGLARETQYF
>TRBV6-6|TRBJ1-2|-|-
TGTGCCAGCAGGGCAGGGGACCTGGATGGCTACACCTTC
CASRAGDLDGYTF
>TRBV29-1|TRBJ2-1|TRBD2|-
TGCAGCGTTGTTCGACTAGCGGTCTACAATGAGCAGTTCTTC
CSVVRLAVYNEQFF
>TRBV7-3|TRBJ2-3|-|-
TGTGCCAGCGCACCCGGGTCTACTATCACAGATACGCAGTATTTT
CASAPGSTITDTQYF
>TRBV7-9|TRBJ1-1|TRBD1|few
TGTGCCAGCAGCCAAAAACCCTCCGGGACAGGGTACACTGAAGCTTTCTTT
CASSQKPSGTGYTEAFF
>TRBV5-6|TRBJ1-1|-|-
TGTGCCAGCAGCAGGGTTCCTAACACTGAAGCTTTCTTT
CASSRVPNTEAFF
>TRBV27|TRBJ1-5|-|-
TGTGCCAGCACCCGAACCGGGACACCGAATCAGCCCCAGCATTTT
CASTRTGTPNQPQHF
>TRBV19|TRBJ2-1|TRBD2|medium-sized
TGTGCCAGTAGGTCAGGACTAGCGGGCCAGAGGGAGCAGTTCTTC
CASRSGLAGQREQFF
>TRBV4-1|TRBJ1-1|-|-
TGCGCCAGCAGCCGAACCGGGGGTATGAACACTGAAGCTTTCTTT
CASSRTGGMNTEAFF
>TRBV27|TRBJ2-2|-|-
TGTGCCAGCAGCCGAGGGACCGCGAACACCGGGGAGCTGTTTTTT
CASSRGTANTGELFF
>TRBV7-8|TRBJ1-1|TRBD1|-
TGTGCCAGCAGCTCTAGACAGGGGGTTCCCCCTGAAGCTTTCTTT
CASSSRQGVPPEAFF
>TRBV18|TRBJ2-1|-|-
TGTGCCAGCTCACCGACAGCACCCATACTCTACAATGAGCAGTTCTTC
CASSPTAPILYNEQFF
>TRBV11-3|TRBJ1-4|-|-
TGTGCCAGCAGCTTAAGGGACGGGAATGAAAAACTGTTTTTT
CASSLRDGNEKLFF
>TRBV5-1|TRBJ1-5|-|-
TGCGCCAGCAGCTTGGCTTGGGGCCTGCCCCAGCATTTT
CASSLAWGLPQHF
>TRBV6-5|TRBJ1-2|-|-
TGTGCCAGCAGTTACTCGAGGCGGGGGGCCAACTATGGCTACACCTTC
CASSYSRRGANYGYTF
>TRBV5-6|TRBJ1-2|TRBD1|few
TGTGCCAGCAGCGCACGACAGGGGGTCTATGGCTACACCTTC
CASSARQGVYGYTF
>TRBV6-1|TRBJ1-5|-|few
TGTGCCATCAGTGAGCCCAGGGGTGGCCAGTATAGCAATCAGCCCCAGCATTTT
CAISEPRGGQYSNQPQHF
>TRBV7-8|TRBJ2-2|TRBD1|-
TGTGCCAGCAGCCCCTGGACAGGTTATACCGGGGAGCTGTTTTTT
CASSPWTGYTGELFF
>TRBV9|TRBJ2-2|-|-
TGTGCCAGCAGCTTCGGCGGAAGGCCCACCGGGGAGCTGTTTTTT
CASSFGGRPTGELFF
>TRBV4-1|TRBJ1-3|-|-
TGCGCCAGCAGCCGTCAGGTGGTGGCGGGAAACACCATATATTTT
CASSRQVVAGNTIYF
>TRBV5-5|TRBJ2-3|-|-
TGTGCCAGCAGCTTGGGGGCTCGGACCCACGATACGCAGTATTTT
CASSLGARTHDTQYF
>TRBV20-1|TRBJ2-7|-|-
TGCAGTGCTAGGGGGTCCTACGAGCAGTACTTC
CSARGSYEQYF
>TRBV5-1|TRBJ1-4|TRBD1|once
TGCGCCAGCAGCCGCGGACAGGGGGCGAGAGATAATGAAAAACTGTTTTTT
CASSRGQGARDNEKLFF
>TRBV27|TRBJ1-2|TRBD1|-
TGTGCCAGCGGGCAGGGGGCCCAATATGGCTACACCTTC
CASGQGAQYGYTF
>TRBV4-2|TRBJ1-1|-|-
TGTGCCAGCAGCCAAGTAGACGGTGAGGAGGGAGCTTTCTTT
CASSQVDGEEGAFF
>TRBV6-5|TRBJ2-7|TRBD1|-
TGTGCCAGCAGAGGGACAGGGGGCGACGAGCAGTACTTC
CASRGTGGDEQYF
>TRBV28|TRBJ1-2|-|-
TGTGCCAGCAGGGTGGGAAGCTATGGCTACACCTTC
CASRVGSYGYTF